The following is a TCR beta chain sequence with its context. Which antigen it targets is not known. It has no much larger one-base neighbor in the sample; base qualities were not kept. This specimen belongs to a study of cytomegalovirus exposure and HLA in healthy donors (TCRdb year 2017). Turning to the overall study: In an earlier analysis of some 610 of the donors, 250 to 350 Gb of sequence data and 90 million to 120 million unique TCR beta sequences from 180 million or so T cells were reported. Because of strong linkage in the cohort, a few DR-DQ haplotypes were treated as single units for association and clustering. Roughly 300 gigabases of sequencing data and around 85 million unique TCR sequences made up an early release that covered some 640 HLA-typed donors. Among about 360 genotyped donors of the cohort, an average of approximately 250,000 unique TCR beta nucleotide sequences were sequenced per donor, around 20% of them non-productive. Donor age, sex, ethnicity and CMV serostatus were compiled together with the repertoire data. To predict cytomegalovirus infection status, the study brought together high-throughput TCR immunosequencing, statistical association of individual TCRs with disease status, and machine learning. A later genetic analysis took genome-wide SNP genotypes for about 60% of the roughly 670 donors and used that subset as a discovery cohort. Rather than using new phenotypic data, the later analysis identified candidate immune exposures from TCR beta sequences and from how often those sequences occurred across donors. All discovery cohort repertoires had been generated using a single sequencing platform. Besides the first cohort of 550 to 750 subjects, a separate validation cohort made up of some 110 different subjects was used. HLA typing covered class I and class II loci at four-digit resolution. The aim of the study was to test whether cataloging public T cell receptors could identify signatures of past pathogen exposure. A later analysis re-analyzed previously published TCR beta repertoires from roughly 600 donors and added high-resolution HLA genotyping to study TCR occurrence patterns. Typing coverage differed by locus: A, B, C, DRB1 and DQB1 were typed in roughly 620-640 donors, DQA1 in 500 to 550, DPA1 in around 610, and DPB1 in 400 to 490. The T cell repertoires of around 670 subjects were profiled by immunosequencing and related to cytomegalovirus serostatus. Among the approximately 430 genotyped donors, about 83% belonged to the genetic ancestry cluster associated with self-reported Caucasian donors. To decide whether each TCR beta V gene segment behaved as functional or pseudogenic, an earlier analysis of approximately 590 of the donors relied on high-throughput TCR beta sequencing. General conclusions and limits of the study: A later analysis found that HLA-associated TCR beta chains were more clonally expanded and had lower generation probabilities than equally common non-associated chains. The classifier was reported to diagnose cytomegalovirus status with high specificity and sensitivity in both the original and validation cohorts. A further reported finding was that TCR beta sequences accurately predicted the HLA-A and HLA-B alleles for most subjects in the first cohort. The authors suggested that the approach could potentially be extended to other disease states and immunological phenotypes. In an earlier analysis of 587 of the donors, most TCR beta V segments appeared in productive rearrangements about 87% or about 30% of the time, broadly matching IMGT annotations. Correlated functional status among segregating V segments might reflect linkage disequilibrium, but an unknown experimental factor could not be ruled out. Immune exposure information for the cohort was limited to CMV serostatus. The earlier analysis of around 600 of the donors excluded approximately 15 rarely observed V segments, including chromosome 9 orphons, because counts were too low. A later analysis found that TCR association rates varied across HLA loci, with DRB1 alleles showing the most associated TCRs and HLA-C alleles the fewest. In a later genetic analysis, fewer N-insertions in productive TCRs were reported among donors in an Asian-associated ancestry cluster than the approximately 670-donor mean. Because some donors lacked HLA typing at each locus, the association tests relied only on the typed subset. The presence/absence analyses assumed that sequencing depth was roughly uniform across donors, and that assumption may not be true. An association between a missense DCLRE1C variant and V-gene and J-gene trimming of TCR beta chains was found in a later genetic analysis and replicated in an independent cohort. Only TCR beta chains were sequenced in this cohort, and the absence of alpha or paired-chain data limited detectable features. Strong co-occurrence of HLA alleles, especially DR and DQ, made assigning TCR associations to individual alleles difficult. Most CMV-associated TCR beta chains appeared to be HLA-restricted in a later analysis, and the HLA associations seemed to be driven largely by CMV exposure. In vitro tests confirmed that a few of the cytomegalovirus-associated TCR beta chains recognize cytomegalovirus antigens. In a later analysis, several top co-occurrence clusters were reported to appear linked to parvovirus B19, influenza, CMV and Epstein-Barr virus. A later analysis associated 15,000 to 20,000 TCR beta sequences with specific HLA alleles at a false discovery rate of 0.05. A cluster of highly shared sequence variants was judged likely to represent a technical artifact of the sequencing pipeline. Most TCR sequences were observed very rarely across donors, whereas some public TCRs were present in many individuals. In the study, 150 to 200 TCR beta chains were listed as associated with cytomegalovirus.

The receptor library was made with the immunoSEQ multiplex PCR assay. The multiplex PCR relied on a mix of 60 forward primers for TCR Vbeta segments and 13 reverse primers for TCR Jbeta segments. The CDR3 region of rearranged TCR beta genes was amplified from genomic DNA by a multiplex PCR assay. Amplified TCR beta libraries were sequenced as 87-base-pair reads on the Illumina HiSeq System. Under the source paper's analysis protocol: In a later analysis, tens of millions of unique TCR beta chains were counted across the 666 repertoires, and around 10 million of these chains were shared by at least two donors. A nearest-neighbor algorithm error-corrected the raw reads and collapsed the reads into unique sequences, merging closely related sequences to remove PCR and sequencing errors. V, D and J gene segments were assigned by aligning CDR3 sequences to IMGT reference sequences. For a sequence to be retained, a match of at least six nucleotides was required to both a V gene segment and a J gene segment. Rearrangements were classified as productive when the CDR3 lacked stop codons and remained in frame with V and J, and all other rearrangements were classified as non-productive. Following IMGT convention, CDR3 was defined as the stretch from the second conserved V-encoded cysteine to the conserved J-encoded phenylalanine. Sequences without an unambiguous match to a single V gene segment were excluded from the earlier analysis of about 600 of the donors. In an earlier analysis of approximately 500 of the donors, a V segment was called functional when productive rearrangements were above 56.7%, and segregating when the standard deviation between donors exceeded 5%. A statistical classification framework was built to diagnose cytomegalovirus status from the catalog of TCR beta chain sequences. In a later analysis, TCR nucleotide sequences were compared against IMGT/GENE-DB human TR gene sequences so that V and J genes could be assigned. A later analysis assigned CDR3 sequences and most-parsimonious VDJ recombination scenarios with the TCRdist pipeline. In a later analysis, every TCR beta chain was defined by the combination of its CDR3 amino acid sequence and its V-gene family, and reads without a unique V-gene family were dropped. To address suspected cross-contamination and a sequencing artifact, a later analysis removed under 600 highly shared, low-generation-probability nucleotide sequences. In a later analysis, a clonal expansion index for each public chain was calculated from normalized within-repertoire ranks of inferred template counts. In a later analysis, generation probabilities were computed using a VDJ recombination model fitted to out-of-frame rearrangements, and the results were checked against IGoR. Hypergeometric tests were used in a later analysis to score TCR-TCR, TCR-HLA and TCR-CMV co-occurrence, with a repertoire-size bias correction applied to the TCR pairs. In a later analysis, false discovery rates were estimated by permuting HLA or CMV assignments 20 times. In a later analysis, co-occurring TCRs were grouped using DBSCAN, with TCRdist sequence similarity added in when clustering inside HLA-allele-positive subsets. Repertoires with fewer than 30,000 or more than 120,000 public chains were left out of co-occurrence clustering, as were about 5 repertoires with anomalous nucleotide sharing. TCRdb's version of the immuneACCESS table is confined to in-frame rearrangements and falls short of the full clone set. An unresolved V gene accounts for under half of the shortfall where checked; the remainder is of unknown origin. V, J and clone size were drawn from that table, and D and trimming were deduced from the DNA. Here the sample has about 140,000 clones; roughly 80% occur a single time. 1.2% of the sample is in the top ten clones.

The cohort was made up of approximately 700 healthy bone marrow donors. At the time of sampling, all cohort members were nominally healthy, though unrecorded immune exposures were likely present. The donor tested CMV seronegative and was one of the 352 seronegative cohort members. Each donor provided a peripheral blood sample, and peripheral blood mononuclear cells were used for TCR beta sequencing. The Qiagen DNeasy Blood Extraction Kit was used to extract genomic DNA from the blood cell samples. Sequenced input: PBMCs. The origin of this receptor is a female donor in good health and CMV-seronegative.

In nucleotides, the sequence is TGTGCCAGCAGCTTAGGGACAGGCGGCTACACCTTC. It encodes CASSLGTGGYTF. The rearrangement joined TRBV7-9 to TRBJ1-2, and TRBD1 matches 7 of the central bases. V lost 1 base and J lost 8 bases, and the count of bases not matched to a germline gene is 1. From a lookup of the germline V gene (reference sequence), CDR1 and CDR2 are SEHNR and FQNEAQ. Taken from cysteine to phenylalanine, the CDR3 has 12 residues. This entry keeps only the CDR3 DNA: 36 bases, framed from base 1.